Below are 27 T cell receptor beta chains sequenced from a single sample in a study of T cell repertoires in cytomegalovirus infection. These receptors have no identified antigens. TCRdb re-called the reads through MiXCR, storing one row per CDR3 protein. The data show 75,000 to 100,000 distinct CDR3 sequences, around 49% seen once. Source: CD8+ T cells from cultured PBMCs, taken from culture after CMV antigen stimulation. Source of these receptors: a human donor in good health (CMV status not recorded). Some clones in this sample may be carry-over from other donors' samples.

This clonotype was observed a handful of times. This chain uses TRBV28 with TRBJ2-1, with TRBD2 matching over 15 bases. The CDR3 is 16 amino acids. Per germline, CDR1 MDHEN and CDR2 SYDVKM. After removal of 6 bases from V and 9 bases from J, the junction contained 9 bases not matched to a gene. The CDR3 bases are TGTGCCAGCAGGGCGGGACTAGCGGGAGGAATGGGTGAGCAGTTCTTC. Encoded protein: CASRAGLAGGMGEQFF.

The V gene is TRBV6-5, the J gene TRBJ1-1; D gene ambiguous. Germline lookup yields CDR1 MNHEY and CDR2 SVGAGI. V dropped 7 bases and J dropped 0 bases, with 12 bases sitting between them. This CDR3 comprises 14 residues. CDR3 in DNA: TGTGCCAGCACCCTGACACGATTGAACACTGAAGCTTTCTTT. Amino acids: CASTLTRLNTEAFF.

In its sample, this clonotype was seen a few times. This sequence joins TRBV10-2 and TRBJ1-5; D unclear. In germline, CDR1 is WSHSY, CDR2 SAAADI. The CDR3 is made up of 12 amino acids. Between the trimmed V and J ends, which lost 1 base and 7 bases, there was a span of 5 bases. Here the CDR3 reads CASSEYTQPQHF. CDR3 DNA sequence: TGCGCCAGCAGTGAGTACACACAGCCCCAGCATTTT.

The V and J genes are TRBV28 and TRBJ1-1; maybe TRBD1 (6 bases). The V and J ends lost 5 bases and 1 base respectively, with 11 bases between them. Germline-derived CDR1 and CDR2 are MDHEN and SYDVKM. The CDR3 extends over 14 amino acids. CDR3 bases: TGTGCCAGCAGTAAACCGACAGGGAACACTGAAGCTTTCTTT. Protein product: CASSKPTGNTEAFF.

The chain joins TRBV12-5 to TRBJ2-1; 8 positions agree with TRBD1. Germline values: CDR1 LGHNT, CDR2 FRNRAP. The CDR3 extends over 14 amino acids. V trimming: 6 bases; J trimming: 2 bases; junction bases outside the gene matches: 3. CDR3 amino acids: CASGTGAAYNEQFF. CDR3 in DNA: TGTGCTAGTGGGACAGGGGCCGCCTACAATGAGCAGTTCTTC.

The chain links TRBV7-8 to TRBJ1-2, with D unclear. CDR1 is SGHVS and CDR2 is FQNEAQ in the germline V gene. The CDR3 has 15 residues. The germline V and J ends were trimmed by 1 base and 4 bases, with 13 bases remaining between them. The CDR3 DNA is TGTGCCAGCAGCTTAGATGGGCAAGCCCGCTATGGCTACACCTTC. Its translation is CASSLDGQARYGYTF.

The chain is built from TRBV6-2 or TRBV6-3 and TRBJ1-1; TRBD1 is a possible D gene (6 bases). Trimming took off 7 bases at V and 4 bases at J, with 19 bases between the two ends. This CDR3 has 15 residues. CDR1 and CDR2 from the germline V gene are MNHEY and SVGEGT. The DNA of the CDR3 is TGTGCCAGCAAAGGAACAGGGTATCTCGGCACTGAAGCTTTCTTT. It translates to CASKGTGYLGTEAFF.

This clonotype was detected only a few times. The chain recombines TRBV7-9 with TRBJ1-1; D remains ambiguous. Germline lookup yields CDR1 SEHNR and CDR2 FQNEAQ (reference sequence). The CDR3 totals 13 residues. V was cut by 3 bases and J by 4 bases, with 9 bases left in between. The chain's CDR3 is CASSFPVFTEAFF. The CDR3 DNA reads as TGTGCCAGCAGCTTCCCGGTCTTCACTGAAGCTTTCTTT.

The chain joins TRBV4-1 to TRBJ2-7, with 10 bases aligning to TRBD2. The CDR3 runs to 15 residues. Germline CDR1 MGHRA, CDR2 YSYEKL. The V segment lost 6 bases and the J segment 0 bases; nucleotides outside the gene matches: 5. The CDR3: CASRHSSGSSYEQYF. CDR3 DNA: TGCGCCAGCAGACATTCTAGCGGGAGCTCCTACGAGCAGTACTTC.

The table lists this clonotype with a count of one. The rearrangement joins TRBV6-5 to TRBJ2-7; D not resolved. V lost 5 bases to trimming and J lost 6 bases, with 17 bases between them. Looked up from germline, CDR1 is MNHEY and CDR2 is SVGAGI. The CDR3 extends over 14 amino acids. The CDR3 protein is CASSPDSPLTEQYF. The CDR3 nucleotides read TGTGCCAGCAGTCCAGACTCACCCCTCACCGAGCAGTACTTC.

V gene TRBV27 combines with J gene TRBJ2-4; no clear D. Trimming stripped 8 bases from V and 0 bases from J, with 8 bases between. CDR3 length equals 13 residues. CDR1 MNHEY and CDR2 SMNVEV come from the germline V gene (reference sequence). CDR3 sequence reads: CASAELAKNIQYF. The DNA of the CDR3 is TGTGCCAGCGCGGAATTAGCCAAAAACATTCAGTACTTC.

This clonotype has just a few counts. The CDR3 here is CASSELKTLPGAEAFF. DNA for the CDR3: TGTGCCAGCAGTGAACTAAAGACATTGCCCGGCGCTGAAGCTTTCTTT. V is TRBV6-1 and J is TRBJ1-1; the D is unclear. There are 16 residues in the CDR3. Germline V gene lookup returns CDR1 MNHNS and CDR2 SASEGT. V was pared by 2 bases and J by 6 bases, with 19 bases between.

Points on this clonotype: One junction end does not reproduce the germline sequence, and a read error may be involved. The chain uses TRBV7-6 and TRBJ2-1; 10 bases agree with TRBD1. Per germline, CDR1 SGHVS and CDR2 FNYEAQ. The CDR3 consists of 15 residues. In nucleotides, the CDR3 is TGTGCTAGCAGCTCGGACAGGGGGGCCTACAATGAGCAGTTCTTC. Encoded protein: CASSSDRGAYNEQFF.

V is TRBV20-1 and J is TRBJ2-7, with D hard to call. This CDR3 contains 14 residues. CDR1 is DFQATT and CDR2 is SNEGSKA in the germline V gene (reference sequence). Trimming shortened V by 1 base and J by 0 bases, and 10 bases separated the two germline ends. The DNA for the CDR3 is TGCAGTGCTAGAGCCCCGGTAGACTCCTACGAGCAGTACTTC. The encoded protein is CSARAPVDSYEQYF.

The chain has TRBV12-3 or TRBV12-4 and TRBJ1-2; tentative D call: TRBD1 (6 bases). The ends were cut back, 2 bases at V and 4 bases at J, with 11 bases in the middle. The CDR3 extends over 14 amino acids. CDR3 coding DNA: TGTGCCAGCAGTTTAAGGGGGGTCTCCTATGGCTACACCTTC. Its protein is CASSLRGVSYGYTF.

This clonotype occurred once. The chain combines TRBV28 with TRBJ2-7, with TRBD2 as a possible D gene (5 bases). The CDR3 is 14 residues long. With 6 bases removed from V and 3 bases from J, the gap between germline ends came to 15 bases. The germline gives CDR1 MDHEN, CDR2 SYDVKM. CDR3 region: CASSLRGVSYEQYF. The CDR3 DNA sequence: TGTGCCAGCAGCCTCCGGGGAGTCAGCTACGAGCAGTACTTC.

This clonotype turned up a few times. V and J are TRBV11-2 and TRBJ2-2, with unresolved D. With 0 bases removed from V and 0 bases from J, the gap between germline ends came to 23 bases. CDR1 SGHAT and CDR2 FQNNGV come from the germline V gene. This CDR3 is 21 amino acids long. The CDR3 DNA follows: TGTGCCAGCAGCTTAGATCCCTTCATGAGTTTAGGGCGACCGAACACCGGGGAGCTGTTTTTT. Its translation is CASSLDPFMSLGRPNTGELFF.

V gene TRBV7-3 combines with J gene TRBJ1-2, with TRBD1 matching 7 bases. Germline V gene data show CDR1 as SGHTA and CDR2 as FQGTGA. Trimming at V came to 4 bases and at J to 1 base, leaving 12 bases not matched to a gene. This CDR3 is built from 17 residues. In DNA form, the CDR3 reads TGTGCCAGCAGCTCAGCCGGGGCGGGACAGCTTAACTATGGCTACACCTTC. This codes for CASSSAGAGQLNYGYTF.

This clonotype was counted many times. The chain is built from TRBV7-2 and TRBJ2-3; 14 bases fit TRBD2. V shed 5 bases, J shed 5 bases, and the junction held 6 bases outside the gene matches. CDR1 is SGHTA, CDR2 FQGNSA, per germline. The CDR3 runs 16 residues. The CDR3 nucleotides are TGTGCCAGCAGCGCCCGACTAGCGGGAGGGATAGATACGCAGTATTTT. Its translation is CASSARLAGGIDTQYF. Full variable domain (rest looked up from reference TRBV7-2 and TRBJ2-3): GAGVSQSPSNKVTEKGKDVELRCDPISGHTALYWYRQSLGQGLEFLIYFQGNSAPDKSGLPSDRFSAERTGGSVSTLTIQRTQQEDSAVYLCASSARLAGGIDTQYFGPGTRLTVL.

This chain uses TRBV12-3 or TRBV12-4 with TRBJ2-1; the D is unclear. This CDR3 region has 16 residues. The ends were cut back, 5 bases at V and 4 bases at J, with 18 bases in the middle. CDR3 amino acids: CASSPHSSRYYNEQFF. As DNA, the CDR3 is TGTGCCAGCAGTCCACACTCAAGCCGATATTACAATGAGCAGTTCTTC.

This chain uses TRBV7-9 with TRBJ2-3; D call uncertain. The V gene lost 2 bases and the J gene lost 0 bases, with 6 bases spanning the gap. From germline, CDR1 is SEHNR and CDR2 FQNEAQ (reference sequence). The CDR3 length is 14 residues. This CDR3 is CASSLTRSTDTQYF. CDR3 nucleotides: TGTGCCAGCAGCTTAACCAGAAGCACAGATACGCAGTATTTT.

This chain links TRBV6-1 with TRBJ2-7, with 7 bases identical to TRBD1. The germline CDR1 and CDR2 sequences are MNHNS and SASEGT. The ends lost 5 bases at V and 3 bases at J; junction bases unmatched: 7. This CDR3 comprises 14 residues. The CDR3 sequence is CASSQGQAIYEQYF. The CDR3 DNA reads as TGTGCCAGCAGTCAAGGACAGGCTATCTACGAGCAGTACTTC.

The genes are TRBV14 and TRBJ2-7; 10 bases are a match to TRBD2. Trimming removed 10 bases from V and 7 bases from J; junction bases left unmatched: 10. The CDR3 loop spans 13 amino acids. Germline-derived CDR1 and CDR2 are SGHDN and FVKESK. The CDR3 sequence: CATREREGLEQYF. The DNA of the CDR3 is TGTGCCACCCGCGAGCGGGAGGGCCTTGAGCAGTACTTC. Based on the CDR3 plus reference TRBV14 and TRBJ2-7, the full variable domain is EAGVTQFPSHSVIEKGQTVTLRCDPISGHDNLYWYRRVMGKEIKFLLHFVKESKQDESGMPNNRFLAERTGGTYSTLKVQPAELEDSGVYFCATREREGLEQYFGPGTRLTVT.

This clonotype was picked up many times. The V gene is TRBV7-9, the J gene TRBJ2-7; the D is unclear. The germline gives CDR1 SEHNR, CDR2 FQNEAQ (reference sequence). CDR3 size: 11 residues. Trimming cost V 4 bases and J 5 bases, with 6 bases left between them. The CDR3 loop reads CASSSLNEQYF. The CDR3 bases are TGTGCCAGCAGCTCCTTGAACGAGCAGTACTTC.

In this sample, this clonotype turned up a few times. The chain has TRBV7-6 and TRBJ2-2; D might be TRBD2 (5 bases). CDR3 length: 14 residues. The germline gives CDR1 SGHVS, CDR2 FNYEAQ. V was clipped by 5 bases and J by 6 bases, with 13 bases between them. CDR3 sequence reads: CASSPLGSPGELFF. The CDR3 bases are TGTGCCAGCAGCCCTTTAGGGAGCCCCGGGGAGCTGTTTTTT.

The V call is TRBV6-2 or TRBV6-3, the J call TRBJ2-1, with a tentative D call TRBD2 (6 bases). The CDR3 is made up of 15 amino acids. Per germline, CDR1 MNHEY and CDR2 SVGEGT. V shed 8 bases and J shed 4 bases, with 18 bases lying between them. CDR3 in amino acids: CASGRPSDLYNEQFF. The CDR3 DNA is TGTGCCAGCGGTAGGCCTAGCGATCTTTACAATGAGCAGTTCTTC.

Only a few counts were recorded for this clonotype. This chain joins TRBV7-8 and TRBJ1-6; D is uncertain. V was shortened by 6 bases and J by 6 bases, with 9 bases between the two germline ends. CDR1 and CDR2 (germline): SGHVS, FQNEAQ. This CDR3 region has 13 residues. The CDR3: CASSLTANSPLHF. For the CDR3, the DNA is TGTGCCAGCAGTTTAACAGCTAATTCACCCCTCCACTTT.